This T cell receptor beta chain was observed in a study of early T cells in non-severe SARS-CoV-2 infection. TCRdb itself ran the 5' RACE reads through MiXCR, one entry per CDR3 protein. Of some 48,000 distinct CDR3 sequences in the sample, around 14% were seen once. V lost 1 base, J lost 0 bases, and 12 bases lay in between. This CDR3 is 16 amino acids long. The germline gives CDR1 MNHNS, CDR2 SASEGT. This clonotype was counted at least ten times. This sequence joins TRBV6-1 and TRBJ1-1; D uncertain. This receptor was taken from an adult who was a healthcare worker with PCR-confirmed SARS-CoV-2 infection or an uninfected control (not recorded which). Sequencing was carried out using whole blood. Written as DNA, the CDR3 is TGTGCCAGCAGTGAAGGCCAGGTTTTCATGAACACTGAAGCTTTCTTT. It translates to CASSEGQVFMNTEAFF.